The present entry profiles one T cell receptor beta chain with its context. This sample stems from a study of blood T cell repertoires in COVID-19. Trimming left V 3 bases short and J 5 bases short, with 14 bases between. The CDR3 totals 14 residues. CDR1 and CDR2 from the germline V gene are DFQATT and SNEGSKA (reference sequence). Repertoires were generated with immunoSEQ multiplex PCR, while TCRdb's copy carries only in-frame clones and drops some. The profile covers over 45,000 clones, with approximately 90% appearing a single time and roughly 3.9% taken by the ten largest. Seattle-derived patients entered the study during active infection and were followed longitudinally.

Sequenced: peripheral blood. The sequence was collected from a man aged 35 to 55 with COVID-19, enrolled during active disease. This chain uses TRBV20-1 with TRBJ2-1; D possibly corresponds to TRBD2 (6 bases). CDR3 amino acids: CSASRSSANNEQFF. CDR3 nucleotides: TGCAGTGCTAGTCGGTCTAGCGCAAACAATGAGCAGTTCTTC.